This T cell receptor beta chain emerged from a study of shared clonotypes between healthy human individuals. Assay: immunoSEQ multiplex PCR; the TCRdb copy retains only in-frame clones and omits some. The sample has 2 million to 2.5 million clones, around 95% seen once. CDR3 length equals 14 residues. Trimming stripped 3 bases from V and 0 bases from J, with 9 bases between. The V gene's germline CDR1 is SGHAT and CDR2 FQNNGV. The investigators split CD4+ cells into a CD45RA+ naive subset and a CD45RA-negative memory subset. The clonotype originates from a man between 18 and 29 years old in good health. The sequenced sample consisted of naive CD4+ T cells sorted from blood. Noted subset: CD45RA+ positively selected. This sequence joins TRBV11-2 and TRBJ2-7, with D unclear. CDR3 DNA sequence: TGTGCCAGCAGCTTGCTCATGACCTCCTACGAGCAGTACTTC. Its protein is CASSLLMTSYEQYF.